This TCR beta chain was sequenced for a study of blood T cell repertoires in COVID-19. The wider study: Italy, Spain and the United States were the sources of the convalescent and acute COVID-19 samples.

Profiled with immunoSEQ multiplex PCR; TCRdb holds only in-frame clones, not every one. The sample consists of 350,000 to 550,000 clones, 70% to 90% of them appearing once. V was cut by 4 bases and J by 4 bases, with 22 bases left in between. This CDR3 has 17 amino acids. In germline, CDR1 is KGHSH, CDR2 LQKENI. Participant-given clinical history determined each cohort assignment. V and J are TRBV18 and TRBJ1-2, with a weak D call TRBD1 (6 bases). Sequenced material: PBMCs or T cells enriched from blood (not recorded which). This receptor was taken from a woman aged 18-30 years with acute COVID-19. CDR3 loop: CASSLSYTGWPVYGYTF. The CDR3 bases are TGTGCCAGCTCACTTAGCTACACAGGGTGGCCGGTCTATGGCTACACCTTC.